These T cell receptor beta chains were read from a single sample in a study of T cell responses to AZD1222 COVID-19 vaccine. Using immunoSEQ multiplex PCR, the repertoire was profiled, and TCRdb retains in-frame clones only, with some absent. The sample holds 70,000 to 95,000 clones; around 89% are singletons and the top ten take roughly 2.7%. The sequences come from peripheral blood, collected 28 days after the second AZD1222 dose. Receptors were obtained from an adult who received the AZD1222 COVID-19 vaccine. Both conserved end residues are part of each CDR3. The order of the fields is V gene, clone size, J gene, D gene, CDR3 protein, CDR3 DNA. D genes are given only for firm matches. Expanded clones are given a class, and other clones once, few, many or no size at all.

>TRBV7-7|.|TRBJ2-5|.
CASSLGGTPGRETQYF
TGTGCTAGCAGCTTAGGCGGGACCCCCGGGCGAGAGACCCAGTACTTC
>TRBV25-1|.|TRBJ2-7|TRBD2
CASRIAGGYEQYF
TGTGCCAGCAGAATAGCGGGAGGCTACGAGCAGTACTTC
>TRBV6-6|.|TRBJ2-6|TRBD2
CASSNGGVGANVLTF
TGTGCCAGCAGCAACGGGGGGGTTGGGGCCAACGTCCTGACTTTC
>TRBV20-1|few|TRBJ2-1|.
CSAMNPGEQFF
TGCAGTGCCATGAATCCAGGGGAGCAGTTCTTC
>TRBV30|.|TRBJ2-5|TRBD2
CAWTSGRRETQYF
TGTGCCTGGACTAGCGGGAGGAGGGAGACCCAGTACTTC
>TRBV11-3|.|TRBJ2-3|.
CASSSGRLSTDTQYF
TGTGCCAGCAGCTCGGGGCGACTGAGCACAGATACGCAGTATTTT
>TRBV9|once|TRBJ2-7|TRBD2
CASSAGGGFYEQYF
TGTGCCAGCAGCGCGGGAGGGGGGTTCTACGAGCAGTACTTC
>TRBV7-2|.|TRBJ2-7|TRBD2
CASSISGGKEYEQYF
TGTGCCAGCAGCATTAGCGGGGGGAAAGAATACGAGCAGTACTTC
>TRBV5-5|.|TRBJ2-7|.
CASSLGGDLAYEQYF
TGTGCCAGCAGCTTGGGAGGCGATTTGGCCTACGAGCAGTACTTC
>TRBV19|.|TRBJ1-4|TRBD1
CASNDATGRFEKLFF
TGTGCCAGTAACGACGCGACAGGGCGGTTTGAAAAACTGTTTTTT
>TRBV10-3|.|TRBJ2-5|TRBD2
CAISVSGGAQETQYF
TGTGCCATCAGTGTTAGCGGGGGGGCCCAAGAGACCCAGTACTTC
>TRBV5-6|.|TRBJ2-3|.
CASSWEADTQYF
TGTGCCAGCAGCTGGGAGGCAGATACGCAGTATTTT
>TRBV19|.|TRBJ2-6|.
CATLTERRAGANVLTF
TGTGCCACCTTGACAGAAAGAAGGGCTGGGGCCAACGTCCTGACTTTC
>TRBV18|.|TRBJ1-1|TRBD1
CASSPHDRGRAFF
TGTGCCAGCTCACCACACGACAGGGGGCGAGCTTTCTTT
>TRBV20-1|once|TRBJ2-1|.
CSASQGHLNNEQFF
TGCAGTGCTAGTCAAGGGCATTTGAACAATGAGCAGTTCTTC
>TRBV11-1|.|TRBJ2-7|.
CASSLEFHSAYEQYF
TGTGCCAGCAGCTTAGAGTTCCACAGTGCCTACGAGCAGTACTTC
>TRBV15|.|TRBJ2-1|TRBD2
CATSRVLAGRYNEQFF
TGTGCCACCAGCAGAGTACTAGCGGGCCGGTACAATGAGCAGTTCTTC